Here is one T cell receptor (beta chain) with its context. Its antigen remains unidentified. This table comes from immunoSEQ multiplex PCR, and its TCRdb copy is limited to in-frame clones, with some not included. This sample has roughly 120,000 clones, with roughly 90% found just once. This entry is derived from a study of OX40 agonist ivuxolimab in advanced cancers. On the study more broadly: Under the entry rules, prior anti-PD-1, anti-PD-L1 or anti-CTLA-4 therapy was allowed, and roughly 39% had some. Study findings and constraints: Determination of antigen specificity was not performed for the expanded peripheral T cells. Nonresponders included some who also had low normalized T-cell clonal expansion. Low clonal expansion, among the lowest seen, marked partial responders at 0.1-3.0 mg/kg.

The sequenced sample was CD4+ or CD8+ T cells sorted from blood, obtained in a trial of the OX40 agonist ivuxolimab. This sequence originates from an adult with an advanced solid tumor such as melanoma, head and neck, liver or kidney cancer.

This CDR3 reads CASSLWDRNGGYTF. The CDR3 DNA follows: TGTGCCAGCAGTTTATGGGACCGGAATGGGGGCTACACCTTC. V gene TRBV28 combines with J gene TRBJ1-2; unclear D gene. Trimming cost V 0 bases and J 8 bases, with 13 bases left between them. The CDR3 extends over 14 amino acids. CDR1 is MDHEN, CDR2 SYDVKM, per germline.